The 14 T cell receptor beta chains reported below all come from one sample, sequenced in a study of OX40 agonist ivuxolimab in advanced cancers. Sequencing was performed with immunoSEQ multiplex PCR; in TCRdb, only in-frame clones are kept and a portion is missing. The profile shows more than 50,000 clones, about 89% of them singletons. The sample consisted of CD4+ or CD8+ T cells sorted from blood, taken in a trial of the OX40 agonist ivuxolimab. These receptors all come from an adult with an advanced solid tumor such as melanoma, head and neck, liver or kidney cancer.

The rearrangement uses TRBV19 and TRBJ2-1; 7 positions match TRBD1. The V gene's germline CDR1 is LNHDA and CDR2 SQIVND (reference sequence). The CDR3 loop spans 14 amino acids. V lost 3 bases to trimming and J lost 10 bases; unmatched junction nucleotides: 9. This chain's CDR3 is CASSMWQGVGEQFF. The CDR3 coding sequence is TGTGCCAGTAGTATGTGGCAGGGGGTTGGCGAGCAGTTCTTC.

The chain recombines TRBV29-1 with TRBJ1-1; 7 bases match TRBD1. The J segment lost 1 base and the V segment lost 7 bases, leaving 6 bases of the junction unmatched. The CDR3 runs 13 residues. Germline V CDR1 and CDR2: SQVTM, ANQGSEA. Here the CDR3 reads CSASTGRNTEAFF. DNA of the CDR3: TGCAGCGCCTCGACAGGGAGGAACACTGAAGCTTTCTTT.

The chain carries TRBV4-2 and TRBJ2-2, with TRBD1 matching over 7 bases. The V gene end was trimmed by 4 bases and the J gene end by 3 bases; junction bases not matched to a gene: 8. Germline V gene data show CDR1 as LGHNA and CDR2 as YNFKEQ. This CDR3 spans 16 amino acids. CDR3: CASSLGTGAYTGELFF. The CDR3 nucleotides are TGTGCCAGCAGCCTCGGAACAGGGGCATACACCGGGGAGCTGTTTTTT.

In its sample, this clone was seen a few times. V usage is TRBV7-6 and J usage is TRBJ2-7; possibly TRBD2 for D (5 bases). Germline loops: CDR1 SGHVS, CDR2 FNYEAQ. The V gene lost 2 bases and the J gene lost 6 bases, with 20 bases spanning the gap. CDR3 length: 16 residues. CDR3 region: CASSLFALATTGEQYF. CDR3 nucleotides: TGTGCCAGCAGCTTATTTGCTCTGGCGACTACCGGCGAGCAGTACTTC.

This chain links TRBV5-8 with TRBJ2-5; 7 bases are a match to TRBD1. The last part of the DNA fits TRBJ2-7 better; the J call may be wrong. The CDR3 has 16 amino acids. Germline V lookup: CDR1 SGHTS, CDR2 YDEGEE. CDR3 bases: TGTGCCAGCAGCAGTCGGACAGGCAGAGGGACCTACGAGCAGTACTTC. Its translation is CASSSRTGRGTYEQYF.

The chain uses TRBV18 and TRBJ2-7; TRBD2 is a possible D gene (5 bases). Trimming cost V 3 bases and J 0 bases, with 9 bases left between them. The CDR3 is made up of 14 amino acids. CDR1 and CDR2 (germline): KGHSH, LQKENI. Written as DNA, the CDR3 is TGTGCCAGCTCACCTAACGGGGACTCCTACGAGCAGTACTTC. Protein product: CASSPNGDSYEQYF.

V and J are TRBV7-2 and TRBJ2-3, with TRBD2 identical over 14 bases. The CDR3 length is 16 residues. After removal of 1 base from V and 5 bases from J, the junction contained 2 bases not matched to a gene. The germline V gene encodes CDR1 SGHTA and CDR2 FQGNSA. CDR3 sequence (DNA): TGTGCCAGCAGCTTAGTGGGACTAGCGGGAGTAGATACGCAGTATTTT. It translates to CASSLVGLAGVDTQYF.

V and J are TRBV6-5 and TRBJ2-1; the D is unclear. The germline CDR1 and CDR2 sequences are MNHEY and SVGAGI. The CDR3 loop spans 11 amino acids. V was trimmed by 6 bases and J by 6 bases, leaving 6 bases between them. CDR3 sequence reads: CASSSINEQFF. CDR3 in DNA: TGTGCCAGCAGCTCCATCAATGAGCAGTTCTTC.

This chain joins TRBV5-4 and TRBJ1-1, with D tentatively TRBD1 (5 bases). The V and J ends lost 0 bases and 3 bases respectively, with 12 bases between them. CDR1 and CDR2 from the germline V gene are SGHNT and YYREEE (reference sequence). The CDR3 is 15 residues long. CDR3 coding DNA: TGTGCCAGCAGCTTGGATGCGGGGGGGTACACTGAAGCTTTCTTT. It translates to CASSLDAGGYTEAFF.

DNA of the CDR3: TGTGCCAGCACCATACCCGGACAGTTCACAAGCAATCAGCCCCAGCATTTT. It specifies CASTIPGQFTSNQPQHF. V and J are TRBV28 and TRBJ1-5, with TRBD1 as a possible D gene (6 bases). Looked up from germline, CDR1 is MDHEN and CDR2 is SYDVKM. V lost 7 bases, J lost 1 base, and 20 bases lay in between. The CDR3 extends over 17 amino acids.

Only a few counts were recorded for this clone. The chain has TRBV6-5 and TRBJ1-1; D not resolved. There are 13 residues in the CDR3. Trimming cost V 6 bases and J 1 base, with 9 bases left between them. Germline loops: CDR1 MNHEY, CDR2 SVGAGI. The CDR3: CASSLTGNTEAFF. The CDR3, as DNA: TGTGCCAGCAGCTTGACCGGGAACACTGAAGCTTTCTTT.

This chain links TRBV7-9 with TRBJ2-1; D unresolved. The germline CDR1 and CDR2 sequences are SEHNR and FQNEAQ (reference sequence). CDR3 length equals 15 residues. V was clipped by 2 bases and J by 5 bases, with 13 bases between them. CDR3 sequence reads: CASSLFLEGNNEQFF. The CDR3 DNA reads TGTGCCAGCAGCTTATTCCTAGAAGGTAACAATGAGCAGTTCTTC.

This sequence joins TRBV5-1 and TRBJ2-7, with TRBD2 identical over 15 bases. Germline V gene lookup returns CDR1 SGHRS and CDR2 YFSETQ. The trim removed 0 bases at V and 4 bases at J, leaving 8 bases unmatched. The CDR3 is made up of 18 amino acids. The CDR3 sequence: CASSLVRTSGRGHYEQYF. For the CDR3, the DNA is TGCGCCAGCAGCTTGGTTCGGACTAGCGGGAGGGGACATTACGAGCAGTACTTC.

This clone was recorded a few times. CDR3 nucleotide sequence: TGCGCCAGCAGTTGGACAGGGAATGAGAATGAGCAGTTCTTC. This translates into CASSWTGNENEQFF. This chain uses TRBV10-1 with TRBJ2-1, with 8 bases matching TRBD1. CDR3 size: 14 residues. Germline V lookup: CDR1 WNHNN, CDR2 SYGVQD (reference sequence). Trimming at V came to 5 bases and at J to 7 bases, leaving 7 bases not matched to a gene.